What follows are 19 T cell receptor beta chains derived from one specimen sequenced in a study of shared clonotypes between healthy human individuals. This table comes from immunoSEQ multiplex PCR, and its TCRdb copy is limited to in-frame clones, with some not included. The table lists some 2 million clones, approximately 94% of them singletons, with 1.1% in the top ten. Naivety among CD8 cells was defined by CD45RO negativity and positive CCR7 selection, thereby excluding terminally differentiated effector memory CD45RA+ cells. Sequenced: naive CD8+ T cells sorted from blood. These TCRs come from a man aged 18 to 29 in good health.

As concerns this clone: The sample holds other DNA sequences that translate to the same CDR3. This chain uses TRBV19 with TRBJ2-2; 10 bases fit TRBD1. Looked up from germline, CDR1 is LNHDA and CDR2 is SQIVND (reference sequence). V shed 5 bases and J 5 bases; nucleotides not matched to a gene: 2. CDR3 length: 14 amino acids. The CDR3 here is CASSPGQGTGELFF. In DNA form, the CDR3 reads TGTGCCAGTAGTCCGGGACAGGGGACCGGGGAGCTGTTTTTT.

This clone was seen just once. The CDR3 loop reads CASSQGLEETQYF. DNA for the CDR3: TGTGCCAGCAGCCAAGGATTGGAAGAGACCCAGTACTTC. This chain joins TRBV5-5 and TRBJ2-5; D remains ambiguous. Trimming took off 4 bases at V and 3 bases at J, with 10 bases between the two ends. There are 13 residues in the CDR3. Germline V gene lookup returns CDR1 SGHKS and CDR2 YYEKEE (reference sequence).

CDR3 in amino acids: CAWSVMTTEQYF. As DNA, the CDR3 is TGTGCCTGGAGTGTAATGACGACCGAGCAGTACTTC. V and J are TRBV30 and TRBJ2-7; D unresolved. The germline V gene encodes CDR1 GTSNPN and CDR2 SVGIG (reference sequence). This CDR3 region has 12 residues. Trimming shortened V by 0 bases and J by 6 bases, and 9 bases separated the two germline ends.

The chain employs TRBV4-1 and TRBJ2-5; 10 bases map to TRBD2. Germline CDR1 reads MGHRA; CDR2 reads YSYEKL. V was pared by 2 bases and J by 1 base, with 7 bases of the junction left unmatched. The CDR3 totals 17 residues. CDR3 coding DNA: TGCGCCAGCAGCCAAACTAGCGGGGTGCCCTCCCAAGAGACCCAGTACTTC. It is translated as CASSQTSGVPSQETQYF.

The chain links TRBV4-1 to TRBJ2-5; either TRBD1 or TRBD2 may fit D (5 bases each). V shed 0 bases and J shed 5 bases, with 28 bases lying between them. The germline V gene has CDR1 MGHRA and CDR2 YSYEKL. The CDR3 covers 20 residues. CDR3 nucleotide sequence: TGCGCCAGCAGCCAAGATCCGCCCGAAGGATCAGAGGGGTTGGGGGAGACCCAGTACTTC. This codes for CASSQDPPEGSEGLGETQYF.

J is TRBJ1-3 and V is TRBV21-1. TRBV21-1 is a pseudogene. The CDR3 length is 15 residues. The CDR3 region has the DNA TGTGCCAGCAGCCTACGACGGATCTCTGGAAACACCATATATTTT. Protein sequence: CASSLRRISGNTIYF.

The rearrangement uses TRBV5-6 and TRBJ2-3; D perhaps matches TRBD1 (6 bases). The germline V gene encodes CDR1 SGHDT and CDR2 YYEEEE. Deletions cut 0 bases from V and 0 bases from J, with 14 bases between. The CDR3 has 17 amino acids. The CDR3 reads CASSLAQGGGSTDTQYF. The DNA of the CDR3 is TGTGCCAGCAGCTTGGCTCAAGGGGGTGGAAGCACAGATACGCAGTATTTT.

The rearrangement joins TRBV5-4 to TRBJ2-5; D possibly uses TRBD1 or TRBD2 (5 bases each). CDR1 and CDR2 (germline): SGHNT, YYREEE (reference sequence). The CDR3 runs 14 residues. V dropped 0 bases and J dropped 2 bases, with 8 bases sitting between them. The CDR3, as DNA: TGTGCCAGCAGCTTGGGGGGACCACAAGAGACCCAGTACTTC. The encoded protein is CASSLGGPQETQYF.

The gene calls are TRBV6-5 and TRBJ1-1; D is unclear. Germline lookup yields CDR1 MNHEY and CDR2 SVGAGI. The CDR3 spans 12 residues. V was trimmed by 2 bases and J by 7 bases, leaving 8 bases between them. The CDR3, as DNA: TGTGCCAGCAGTTACGGAACAAGTGAAGCTTTCTTT. Translation: CASSYGTSEAFF.

V usage is TRBV13 and J usage is TRBJ2-3; 10 positions match TRBD2. This CDR3 has 16 amino acids. Germline V lookup: CDR1 PRHDT, CDR2 FYEKMQ (reference sequence). V was pared by 5 bases and J by 2 bases, with 7 bases of the junction left unmatched. DNA of the CDR3: TGTGCCAGCAGCCTACGGACTAGCGGACACACAGATACGCAGTATTTT. As protein: CASSLRTSGHTDTQYF. Full variable domain (missing parts from reference TRBV13 and TRBJ2-3): AAGVIQSPRHLIKEKRETATLKCYPIPRHDTVYWYQQGPGQDPQFLISFYEKMQSDKGSIPDRFSAQQFSDYHSELNMSSLELGDSALYFCASSLRTSGHTDTQYFGPGTRLTVL.

This clone was counted once. V gene TRBV5-4 combines with J gene TRBJ2-1; 9 nucleotides line up with TRBD2. The CDR3 length is 14 residues. In germline, CDR1 is SGHNT, CDR2 YYREEE (reference sequence). J was trimmed by 9 bases and V by 1 base; bases with no gene match: 5. Here the CDR3 DNA reads TGTGCCAGCAGCTTGATCGGCGGGAGGGTTGAGCAGTTCTTC. Translation: CASSLIGGRVEQFF.

Note on this clone: Other DNA sequences in this sample translate to the same CDR3. V and J are TRBV7-9 and TRBJ2-3; D is unresolved. V lost 3 bases and J 6 bases, leaving 7 bases between the germline ends. In germline, CDR1 is SEHNR, CDR2 FQNEAQ (reference sequence). The CDR3 spans 12 residues. CDR3 in amino acids: CASSFTADTQYF. The CDR3 nucleotides read TGTGCCAGCAGCTTTACGGCCGATACGCAGTATTTT.

V is TRBV5-1 and J is TRBJ2-3; 7 bases map to TRBD1. Germline V gives CDR1 SGHRS, CDR2 YFSETQ. With 3 bases clipped from V and 6 bases from J, the junction kept 10 bases outside the gene matches. This CDR3 is built from 15 residues. The CDR3 DNA is TGCGCCAGCAGCTACCCGACAGGGAATGAGGATACGCAGTATTTT. This codes for CASSYPTGNEDTQYF.

The chain joins TRBV28 to TRBJ1-1; D is perhaps TRBD1 (6 bases). V was trimmed by 6 bases and J by 4 bases, leaving 15 bases between them. This CDR3 region has 14 residues. The germline V gene has CDR1 MDHEN and CDR2 SYDVKM. CDR3 coding DNA: TGTGCCAGCAGCTCTTCGGGGGGCGGCACTGAAGCTTTCTTT. It codes for CASSSSGGGTEAFF.

Concerning this clone: This sample also contains other DNA sequences that code for the same CDR3. This chain connects TRBV2 to TRBJ2-7; D is possibly TRBD1 (6 bases). The CDR3 is 13 residues long. V was shortened by 0 bases and J by 6 bases, with 9 bases between the two germline ends. Germline values: CDR1 SNHLY, CDR2 FYNNEI. CDR3 protein: CASSEALGGEQYF. The CDR3 nucleotides read TGTGCCAGCAGTGAAGCTTTAGGGGGCGAGCAGTACTTC.

The V gene is TRBV27, the J gene TRBJ2-5; 12 bases are shared with TRBD2. Losses at the gene ends were 0 bases for V and 7 bases for J; bases not matched to a gene: 6. This CDR3 spans 16 amino acids. Germline values: CDR1 MNHEY, CDR2 SMNVEV (reference sequence). CDR3 protein: CASSLSGLAGSWTQYF. As DNA, the CDR3 is TGTGCCAGCAGTTTATCAGGACTAGCGGGATCGTGGACCCAGTACTTC.

Concerning this clone itself: The same CDR3 can be traced to other DNA sequences in this sample. The CDR3 region has the DNA TGCAGCGTTGATGGCGGGACTAGCACAGATACGCAGTATTTT. It yields the protein CSVDGGTSTDTQYF. The rearrangement uses TRBV29-1 and TRBJ2-3, with a weak D call TRBD2 (6 bases). This CDR3 comprises 14 residues. Germline CDR1 is SQVTM and CDR2 is ANQGSEA. The V end was cut by 3 bases, the J end by 0 bases, with 10 bases between.

As regards this clone: A read error may account for a junction end that differs from germline. The chain has TRBV28 and TRBJ1-6; no definite D call. The CDR3 has 13 residues. CDR1 is MDHEN, CDR2 SYDVKM, per germline. Written as DNA, the CDR3 is TGTGCCAGCAGTTGGCAGTCGGAAACCGAACTCCTCTTT. Amino acid sequence: CASSWQSETELLF.

The CDR3 DNA sequence: TGTGCCAGCAGTGAAAGGGGGGGCCCACTTAGGCATGAGCAGTTCTTC. Translating gives CASSERGGPLRHEQFF. This chain connects TRBV2 to TRBJ2-1, with D possibly being TRBD2 (7 bases). V lost 2 bases to trimming and J lost 8 bases, with 19 bases between them. Germline V gene data show CDR1 as SNHLY and CDR2 as FYNNEI. The CDR3 extends over 16 amino acids. Combining the CDR3 with reference TRBV2 and TRBJ2-1 gives the whole variable domain EPEVTQTPSHQVTQMGQEVILRCVPISNHLYFYWYRQILGQKVEFLVSFYNNEISEKSEIFDDQFSVERPDGSNFTLKIRSTKLEDSAMYFCASSERGGPLRHEQFFGPGTRLTVL.